Included here is one T cell receptor beta chain sequence, with context. This CDR3 is also generated by other DNA sequences in the sample. Some clones are missing from TCRdb's copy, which holds only in-frame ones; the method was immunoSEQ multiplex PCR. The sample holds roughly 71,000 clones, roughly 93% seen once. CDR1 is MDHEN and CDR2 is SYDVKM in the germline V gene. Trimming cost V 4 bases and J 4 bases, with 5 bases left between them. This CDR3 region has 11 residues. The record originates from a study of T cells after somatic rescue of genetic block. This TCR was recovered from a man under 40. The chain couples TRBV28 to TRBJ2-7; D may correspond to TRBD1 or TRBD2 (5 bases each). The sample comprised peripheral blood mononuclear cells (PBMCs). CDR3 in DNA: TGTGCCAGCAGTTGGGGGTACGAGCAGTACTTC. It specifies CASSWGYEQYF.